This TCR beta chain was retrieved from a study of identical twins (dated by TCRdb to the mid-2010s). Looking at the study overall: TCR alpha and beta repertoires from monozygotic twins, unrelated adults of various ages and cord blood were deep-sequenced to test whether fetal clonotypes persist. Replicate twin experiments were performed at different times using different library preparation protocols to rule out contamination. What the study reported, not specific to this receptor: Compared with coincidental sharing between unrelated individuals, out-of-frame TCR alpha sequences shared between twins showed an excess of sequences with low generation probability. Fewer insertions were carried by abundant cord blood beta clonotypes; a weaker similar trend was observed in young adult naive repertoires, while no such trend was observed in memory repertoires. In monozygotic twins, recombination models systematically underestimated out-of-frame TCR alpha sharing, but the models matched the sharing seen between unrelated individuals. Invariant T cells such as MAIT and iNKT could partly confound zero-insertion analyses, although diverse VJ usage argued against such confounding for most clonotypes. Excess twin sharing in beta out-of-frame sequences was weaker because fewer shared sequences lowered the signal-to-noise ratio. Because the same donors could not be followed over many years, the conclusions depended on cross-sectional statistical analysis.

Every donor was a healthy Caucasian. The twin cohort comprised three pairs of female monozygotic twins, all aged about 18 to 29 years. CD4+ and CD8+ T cell populations were isolated with positive isolation kits from Invitrogen. Comments on this clonotype: This clone's antigen is unknown. Base qualities are missing; no much larger clone stands one base away.

Receptor amplification or capture employed 5' RACE. The sample was run on an Illumina HiSeq 2000. Template switching introduced a universal primer binding site; the final cDNA contained a unique molecular identifier, enabling accurate counting of TCR cDNA molecules. Specific primers in the conserved constant-segment region were used to synthesize first-strand cDNA for the TCR alpha and beta chains. To control for contamination, each cDNA library was double barcoded with a SMART-Mk sample barcode plus Illumina barcodes. Two successive PCR steps introduced TruSeq adapter sequences along with Illumina sample barcodes. Sequencing of the TCR alpha and beta cDNA libraries was done on the Illumina HiSeq platform using custom primers. The study's own analysis went as follows. Raw reads were processed with MiGEC to extract unique molecular identifiers, and MiXCR was used to determine CDR3 positions. Recombination models were inferred per individual with the repgenHMM and IGoR tools using an EM algorithm. Shared clonotype analysis was performed with the tcR package in R, normalizing sharing by the product of cloneset sizes. To study raw recombination without the effects of thymic and clonal selection, out-of-frame nonproductive sequences were analyzed. TCRdb cleaned the public reads at Q25 with fastp, built clones with MiXCR and kept in-frame beta chains. CDR3 protein duplicates are merged, each entry listing the most common genes and DNA. V and J calls and clone size were set by TCRdb, not the authors. The sample yields 500,000 to 600,000 distinct CDR3 sequences; less than 25% were counted once. The ten largest clones capture roughly 0.9% of the sample.

The same data also contributed to another study, on T cells expressing NK-cell markers. The second publication reports: TCR beta-chain repertoires were profiled in sorted CD3+CD56+NKG2C+, CD3+CD56+NKG2C- and CD3+CD56-NKG2C+ T-cell subsets from eight donors. Of the eight sequenced donors, seven were found to be HCMV-seropositive and one was found to be HCMV-seronegative. In several experiments an anti-gammadeltaTCR antibody was added to restrict sorting to alphabetaTCR-expressing T cells. In roughly six donors, the dominant CD3+CD56+NKG2C+ clonotypes were among the top 10 CD8+ clonotypes and accounted for roughly 1.0-7.5% of CD8+ T cells. Those dominant clonotypes were again the most abundant among CD3+CD56-NKG2C+ cells in several donors, at about 28.3-65%. Whether the expanded NKG2C-expressing T cell clones were specific for HCMV antigens remained unclear. The study sequenced eight donors, all healthy volunteers chosen at random: three men and five women. HCMV serostatus was determined by detecting HCMV-specific IgG in serum with a commercial ELISA kit. MIGEC was used to demultiplex reads and group the reads by UMI, and MiTCR was used to assemble and quantify clonotypes. To exclude erroneous sequences, any TCR cDNA sequence not supported by at least two reads was discarded. The tcR package was used for downstream repertoire analysis, and clonotypes were matched across fractions by CDR3 nucleotide sequence plus V segment. VDJmatch was used to annotate antigen specificity against VDJdb, with one amino acid substitution allowed in CDR3.

This receptor was taken from a woman aged 18-29 years in good health. The material sequenced was CD4+ T cells sorted from blood.

The CDR3 is CASSQEWGSYNEQFF. DNA sequence: TGCGCCAGCAGCCAAGAGTGGGGTTCCTACAATGAGCAGTTCTTC. The chain couples TRBV4-3 to TRBJ2-1; the D gene remains uncertain. Measured from the cysteine to the phenylalanine, the CDR3 is 15 residues long. The only DNA kept is the CDR3, 45 bases in frame from the first base. The germline V gene provides CDR1 LGHNA and CDR2 YSLEER. Trimming at the junction amounts to 0 bases on V and 1 base on J, and the germline ends lie 7 bases apart.